Each of the 29 T cell receptor beta chains below was sequenced from the same sample in a study of blood T cell repertoires in COVID-19. Sequencing used immunoSEQ multiplex PCR; TCRdb keeps in-frame clones, though not all of them. In the table there are approximately 160,000 clones, approximately 93% of which are singletons. Specimen: peripheral blood. Every receptor here comes from a woman aged 60-75 years with COVID-19, enrolled during active disease.

V is TRBV10-3 and J is TRBJ1-1, with 7 nucleotides matching TRBD1. V shed 7 bases and J 0 bases; nucleotides not matched to a gene: 2. This CDR3 has 13 amino acids. Germline values: CDR1 ENHRY, CDR2 SYGVKD. This CDR3 reads CAIKGQLNTEAFF. The CDR3 nucleotides read TGTGCCATCAAGGGACAGCTGAACACTGAAGCTTTCTTT.

The chain joins TRBV11-2 to TRBJ2-5; TRBD2 matches at 10 bases. This CDR3 contains 14 residues. V lost 5 bases and J lost 5; bases outside the gene matches: 5. CDR1 and CDR2 from the germline V gene are SGHAT and FQNNGV. The CDR3 loop is CASSIAGGSETQYF. CDR3 DNA sequence: TGTGCCAGCAGCATAGCGGGGGGATCGGAGACCCAGTACTTC.

This chain joins TRBV30 and TRBJ2-1; tentative D call: TRBD1 (5 bases). The germline gives CDR1 GTSNPN, CDR2 SVGIG (reference sequence). CDR3 length: 17 residues. V was cut by 2 bases and J by 4 bases, with 21 bases left in between. CDR3 amino acids: CAWSPKWGQLPYNEQFF. The CDR3 coding sequence is TGTGCCTGGAGTCCTAAGTGGGGCCAACTTCCGTACAATGAGCAGTTCTTC.

The chain carries TRBV20-1 and TRBJ2-7; possibly TRBD1 for D (6 bases). V was shortened by 3 bases and J by 0 bases, with 15 bases between the two germline ends. The germline V gene encodes CDR1 DFQATT and CDR2 SNEGSKA (reference sequence). This CDR3 comprises 15 residues. The CDR3 spells CSASRFQDSSYEQYF. As DNA, the CDR3 is TGCAGTGCTAGTCGTTTTCAGGACAGCTCCTACGAGCAGTACTTC.

The chain joins TRBV12-3 or TRBV12-4 to TRBJ1-2; D gene unclear. The CDR3 covers 13 residues. The V end lost 6 bases, the J end lost 2 bases, and 10 bases lay between the germline ends. The CDR3 DNA reads TGTGCCAGCAGCCTACGTTTCAACTATGGCTACACCTTC. The encoded protein is CASSLRFNYGYTF.

The chain has TRBV6-2 or TRBV6-3 and TRBJ2-2; TRBD1 matches at 8 bases. This CDR3 contains 17 residues. Germline assignment: CDR1 MNHEY and CDR2 SVGEGT. V gave up 6 bases and J gave up 3 bases; unmatched junction bases: 12. The CDR3 loop reads CASSPYTGGGDTGELFF. CDR3 bases: TGTGCCAGCAGCCCTTACACAGGGGGAGGTGACACCGGGGAGCTGTTTTTT.

This sequence joins TRBV18 and TRBJ1-2; maybe TRBD1 (6 bases). CDR3 length: 12 amino acids. Germline assignment: CDR1 KGHSH and CDR2 LQKENI. The ends were cut back, 5 bases at V and 8 bases at J, with 12 bases in the middle. In DNA form, the CDR3 reads TGTGCCAGCTCAGTGGACAGTGAGGGCTACACCTTC. The encoded protein is CASSVDSEGYTF.

In its sample, this clone was seen once. V gene TRBV6-5 combines with J gene TRBJ1-2; maybe TRBD1 (5 bases). Germline V lookup: CDR1 MNHEY, CDR2 SVGAGI. The CDR3 length is 14 residues. V lost 7 bases and J 5 bases, leaving 17 bases between the germline ends. CDR3: CASKGSLAGYGYTF. The CDR3 DNA reads as TGTGCCAGCAAGGGCAGTTTAGCAGGGTATGGCTACACCTTC.

The V and J genes are TRBV7-9 and TRBJ1-2; 9 bases agree with TRBD1. Per the germline V gene, CDR1 is SEHNR and CDR2 is FQNEAQ (reference sequence). CDR3 length: 15 residues. V lost 4 bases and J lost 6; bases outside the gene matches: 9. The CDR3 reads CASSSRDRVFDGYTF. CDR3 sequence (DNA): TGTGCCAGCAGCTCTCGGGACAGGGTTTTCGATGGCTACACCTTC.

This clone came up once. The chain has TRBV4-3 and TRBJ1-4, with 7 bases matching TRBD1. Per germline, CDR1 LGHNA and CDR2 YSLEER. Trimming removed 2 bases from V and 5 bases from J; junction bases left unmatched: 8. The CDR3 is 16 residues long. The CDR3 region has the DNA TGCGCCAGCAGCCAACCTCTGACACAGGGGAATGAAAAACTGTTTTTT. Protein: CASSQPLTQGNEKLFF.

V is TRBV15 and J is TRBJ1-2; D uncertain. The V and J ends lost 0 bases and 4 bases respectively, with 12 bases between them. Germline CDR1 reads LNHNV; CDR2 reads YYDKDF (reference sequence). The CDR3 is 15 amino acids. CDR3 sequence reads: CATSRDRSGSYGYTF. The CDR3 bases are TGTGCCACCAGCAGAGATCGATCAGGTTCCTATGGCTACACCTTC.

The chain has TRBV7-8 and TRBJ1-1, with 8 bases lining up with TRBD1. This CDR3 comprises 13 residues. Germline CDR1 SGHVS, CDR2 FQNEAQ. V lost 6 bases to trimming and J lost 3 bases; unmatched junction nucleotides: 3. Written as DNA, the CDR3 is TGTGCCAGCAGTCCGACAGGGGACACTGAAGCTTTCTTT. This translates into CASSPTGDTEAFF.

V usage is TRBV18 and J usage is TRBJ1-4; unclear D gene. From germline, CDR1 is KGHSH and CDR2 LQKENI. V was shortened by 2 bases and J by 8 bases, with 6 bases between the two germline ends. This CDR3 spans 12 amino acids. The chain's CDR3 is CASSPGREKLFF. CDR3 nucleotide sequence: TGTGCCAGCTCACCAGGCAGGGAAAAACTGTTTTTT.

The chain uses TRBV5-5 and TRBJ1-1; unclear D gene. Per the germline V gene, CDR1 is SGHKS and CDR2 is YYEKEE (reference sequence). V lost 4 bases and J 0 bases, leaving 16 bases between the germline ends. There are 16 residues in the CDR3. CDR3 residues: CASSRTGRRMNTEAFF. CDR3 coding DNA: TGTGCCAGCAGCCGGACGGGTAGGAGGATGAACACTGAAGCTTTCTTT.

The chain uses TRBV11-1 and TRBJ2-1, with 7 bases aligning to TRBD2. The CDR3 runs 13 residues. Germline V gene sequence: CDR1 SGHAT, CDR2 FQDESV (reference sequence). J was trimmed by 9 bases and V by 0 bases; bases with no gene match: 2. The chain's CDR3 is CASSLAGGFEQFF. Written as DNA, the CDR3 is TGTGCCAGCAGCTTAGCGGGGGGGTTTGAGCAGTTCTTC.

J is TRBJ2-1 and V is TRBV7-3, with 9 bases matching TRBD1. The J segment lost 6 bases and the V segment lost 5 bases, leaving 11 bases of the junction unmatched. CDR3 length: 16 residues. The germline V gene encodes CDR1 SGHTA and CDR2 FQGTGA. In DNA, the CDR3 is TGTGCCAGCAGCGCCAGGGACAGGGAAGTTCGCAATGAGCAGTTCTTC. It is translated as CASSARDREVRNEQFF.

The V call is TRBV21-1, the J call TRBJ1-1. TRBV21-1 constitutes a pseudogene. The CDR3 is 16 residues long. CDR3 sequence: CASSDLWGRGGTEAFF. For the CDR3, the DNA is TGTGCCAGCAGCGACCTTTGGGGGAGGGGAGGGACTGAAGCTTTCTTT.

V usage is TRBV7-9 and J usage is TRBJ1-1; tentatively, D is TRBD1 (5 bases). V was trimmed by 5 bases and J by 4 bases, leaving 11 bases between them. In germline, CDR1 is SEHNR, CDR2 FQNEAQ (reference sequence). CDR3 size: 13 residues. CDR3 sequence reads: CASSLQQATEAFF. The CDR3 DNA reads TGTGCCAGCAGCCTACAACAGGCCACTGAAGCTTTCTTT.

This chain connects TRBV7-2 to TRBJ2-5; D is unresolved. The ends were cut back, 4 bases at V and 5 bases at J, with 11 bases in the middle. Germline V gene data show CDR1 as SGHTA and CDR2 as FQGNSA. The CDR3 contains 13 residues. CDR3 loop: CASSSQVVETQYF. Written as DNA, the CDR3 is TGTGCCAGCAGCTCTCAGGTTGTGGAGACCCAGTACTTC.

The chain combines TRBV7-2 with TRBJ2-5, with D uncertain. Germline V lookup: CDR1 SGHTA, CDR2 FQGNSA. Trimming stripped 4 bases from V and 2 bases from J, with 2 bases between. There are 11 residues in the CDR3. The CDR3 loop is CASSSQETQYF. In DNA, the CDR3 is TGTGCCAGCAGCTCGCAAGAGACCCAGTACTTC.

The rearrangement links TRBV6-5 to TRBJ1-2, with 10 bases aligning to TRBD1. Per the germline V gene, CDR1 is MNHEY and CDR2 is SVGAGI. The V segment lost 6 bases and the J segment 4 bases; nucleotides outside the gene matches: 2. The CDR3 has 13 amino acids. CDR3 sequence: CASRTGGAYGYTF. Here the CDR3 DNA reads TGTGCCAGCAGGACAGGGGGCGCCTATGGCTACACCTTC.

DNA of the CDR3: TGCAGCGTTGAAGACGCGACCCCCGGGACACCGATTCTCACAGATACGCAGTATTTT. Translated, it gives CSVEDATPGTPILTDTQYF. This chain joins TRBV29-1 and TRBJ2-3; possible D gene TRBD1, 6 bases. The V end was cut by 0 bases, the J end by 2 bases, with 24 bases between. The CDR3 covers 19 residues. Germline CDR1 is SQVTM and CDR2 is ANQGSEA.

The chain links TRBV7-9 to TRBJ2-7; D may be TRBD2 (5 bases). Germline V gives CDR1 SEHNR, CDR2 FQNEAQ (reference sequence). This CDR3 contains 16 residues. V was shortened by 2 bases and J by 6 bases, with 20 bases between the two germline ends. CDR3 in DNA: TGTGCCAGCAGCTTATTTTCCGGCAGAGGGCCTCTCGAGCAGTACTTC. It codes for CASSLFSGRGPLEQYF.

A few counts support this clone. The chain has TRBV28 and TRBJ1-5; 12 bases are shared with TRBD1. CDR3 length equals 15 residues. Germline CDR1 reads MDHEN; CDR2 reads SYDVKM. V was pared by 4 bases and J by 6 bases, with 4 bases of the junction left unmatched. This CDR3 is CASSSGTGGFQPQHF. The CDR3 bases are TGTGCCAGCAGTTCCGGGACAGGGGGCTTTCAGCCCCAGCATTTT.

The CDR3 region is CASSLSSSYEQYF. The CDR3, as DNA: TGTGCCAGCAGCTTATCCAGCTCCTACGAGCAGTACTTC. The chain carries TRBV7-9 and TRBJ2-7; D gene uncertain. Trimming cost V 2 bases and J 0 bases, with 5 bases left between them. There are 13 residues in the CDR3. Germline V lookup: CDR1 SEHNR, CDR2 FQNEAQ (reference sequence).

V gene TRBV19 combines with J gene TRBJ1-5; 8 bases align to TRBD1. The trim removed 4 bases at V and 2 bases at J, leaving 7 bases unmatched. The germline V gene has CDR1 LNHDA and CDR2 SQIVND (reference sequence). The CDR3 runs 16 residues. Here the CDR3 DNA reads TGTGCCAGTAGTAGCCAAGACAGGGGACGCAATCAGCCCCAGCATTTT. Protein sequence: CASSSQDRGRNQPQHF. The whole variable domain, filled in from reference TRBV19 and TRBJ1-5, reads DGGITQSPKYLFRKEGQNVTLSCEQNLNHDAMYWYRQDPGQGLRLIYYSQIVNDFQKGDIAEGYSVSREKKESFPLTVTSAQKNPTAFYLCASSSQDRGRNQPQHFGDGTRLSIL.

The chain has TRBV4-2 and TRBJ1-4, with D uncertain. This CDR3 has 15 residues. The V gene lost 0 bases and the J gene lost 6 bases, with 11 bases spanning the gap. CDR1 is LGHNA, CDR2 YNFKEQ, per germline. The DNA of the CDR3 is TGTGCCAGCAGCCAAGACGGAGGGAGCGATGAAAAACTGTTTTTT. This gives the protein CASSQDGGSDEKLFF.

This rearrangement joins TRBV12-3 or TRBV12-4 to TRBJ1-1; D is unclear. V was clipped by 4 bases and J by 8 bases, with 14 bases between them. The CDR3 runs to 13 residues. This CDR3 reads CASSSATSGEAFF. The CDR3 DNA reads as TGTGCCAGCAGTTCTGCTACCTCGGGAGAAGCTTTCTTT.

The chain combines TRBV19 with TRBJ2-5, with TRBD2 matching over 7 bases. The CDR3 sequence is 13 residues long. Losses at the gene ends were 3 bases for V and 5 bases for J; bases not matched to a gene: 3. Germline assignment: CDR1 LNHDA and CDR2 SQIVND (reference sequence). CDR3 bases: TGTGCCAGTAGTATTCCCGGGGGGGAGACCCAGTACTTC. Its protein product is CASSIPGGETQYF.